These 27 T cell receptor beta chains were sequenced from one sample in a study of T cell changes during pregnancy in multiple sclerosis. Measured with immunoSEQ multiplex PCR; TCRdb has only the in-frame clones, and not every one. The sample includes some 60,000 clones, about nine tenths of them seen just once. Sequencing used peripheral blood, obtained in the third trimester of pregnancy. Source of these receptors: a female donor in good health, enrolled as a control in a pregnancy study.

This clone is a singleton in its sample. The chain employs TRBV27 and TRBJ1-5; 10 nucleotides match TRBD1. Trimming at V came to 6 bases and at J to 3 bases, leaving 8 bases not matched to a gene. In germline, CDR1 is MNHEY, CDR2 SMNVEV (reference sequence). The CDR3 length is 16 residues. The CDR3: CASRPDRGGHNQPQHF. The CDR3 coding sequence is TGTGCCAGCAGGCCGGACAGGGGGGGCCACAATCAGCCCCAGCATTTT.

The genes are TRBV19 and TRBJ1-2; D is perhaps TRBD1 (5 bases). CDR1 is LNHDA and CDR2 is SQIVND in the germline V gene (reference sequence). V shed 4 bases and J shed 4 bases, with 16 bases lying between them. CDR3 length: 15 residues. This CDR3 is CASSNQGGIGYGYTF. The CDR3 DNA sequence: TGTGCCAGTAGTAACCAGGGAGGTATAGGCTATGGCTACACCTTC.

V and J are TRBV19 and TRBJ2-1; D gene unclear. This CDR3 has 13 amino acids. The V and J ends lost 5 bases and 0 bases respectively, with 5 bases between them. Germline V lookup: CDR1 LNHDA, CDR2 SQIVND (reference sequence). The DNA for the CDR3 is TGTGCCAGTAGTCAAAACTCCTACAATGAGCAGTTCTTC. Amino acids: CASSQNSYNEQFF.

The gene calls are TRBV7-9 and TRBJ2-1; 7 bases fit TRBD2. The ends lost 4 bases at V and 4 bases at J; junction bases unmatched: 4. This CDR3 is 14 amino acids long. Germline CDR1 and CDR2: SEHNR and FQNEAQ (reference sequence). CDR3 sequence reads: CASSSGTKYNEQFF. DNA for the CDR3: TGTGCCAGCAGCTCCGGGACTAAATACAATGAGCAGTTCTTC.

The chain combines TRBV27 with TRBJ1-2, with 11 positions matching TRBD1. V lost 6 bases and J lost 8; bases outside the gene matches: 11. From germline, CDR1 is MNHEY and CDR2 SMNVEV (reference sequence). The CDR3 extends over 15 amino acids. The DNA of the CDR3 is TGTGCCAGCAGCTGGACAGGGGGCGCGACGAAGGGCTACACCTTC. It specifies CASSWTGGATKGYTF.

This clone was observed once. This chain uses TRBV19 with TRBJ2-1; 10 nucleotides align to TRBD2. CDR3 length: 16 amino acids. The junction had 4 bases not matched to a gene; V was cut back by 3 bases and J by 2 bases. CDR1 LNHDA and CDR2 SQIVND come from the germline V gene (reference sequence). The CDR3, as DNA: TGTGCCAGTAGTATGGAAAGCGGGAGGGCCTACAATGAGCAGTTCTTC. Encoded protein: CASSMESGRAYNEQFF. Full variable domain (remainder filled in from reference TRBV19 and TRBJ2-1): DGGITQSPKYLFRKEGQNVTLSCEQNLNHDAMYWYRQDPGQGLRLIYYSQIVNDFQKGDIAEGYSVSREKKESFPLTVTSAQKNPTAFYLCASSMESGRAYNEQFFGPGTRLTVL.

This clone has only a few counts. The chain couples TRBV19 to TRBJ1-1, with 9 bases matching TRBD1. CDR1 LNHDA and CDR2 SQIVND come from the germline V gene (reference sequence). The length of the CDR3 is 14 residues. V was pared by 5 bases and J by 7 bases, with 8 bases of the junction left unmatched. DNA for the CDR3: TGTGCCAGTAGTGTCGGACAGGGGCGAAGTGAAGCTTTCTTT. This encodes CASSVGQGRSEAFF.

The chain employs TRBV5-4 and TRBJ1-1, with no clear D. V lost 5 bases and J lost 2, with 10 bases in between. The CDR3 spans 13 residues. Germline lookup yields CDR1 SGHNT and CDR2 YYREEE (reference sequence). DNA for the CDR3: TGTGCCAGCAGTCGAGATACTAACACTGAAGCTTTCTTT. This encodes CASSRDTNTEAFF.

The V call is TRBV13, the J call TRBJ1-1; 7 nucleotides line up with TRBD1. Germline CDR1 reads PRHDT; CDR2 reads FYEKMQ (reference sequence). V lost 5 bases, J lost 1 base, and 7 bases stayed unmatched. The CDR3 is 15 amino acids. As DNA, the CDR3 is TGTGCCAGCAGCGCGCCGGGACAGCAGAACACTGAAGCTTTCTTT. This encodes CASSAPGQQNTEAFF. Drawing the rest from reference TRBV13 and TRBJ1-1, the complete variable domain is AAGVIQSPRHLIKEKRETATLKCYPIPRHDTVYWYQQGPGQDPQFLISFYEKMQSDKGSIPDRFSAQQFSDYHSELNMSSLELGDSALYFCASSAPGQQNTEAFFGQGTRLTVV.

On this clone: The sample has other DNA sequences that encode this CDR3 too. The DNA of the CDR3 is TGTGCCAGCAGTTACGATAGGAGATCGAACGGGGAGCTGTTTTTT. This gives the protein CASSYDRRSNGELFF. The rearrangement links TRBV6-5 to TRBJ2-2, with no clear D. The CDR3 spans 15 residues. CDR1 and CDR2 from the germline V gene are MNHEY and SVGAGI. Trimming cost V 2 bases and J 7 bases, with 14 bases left between them.

The V gene is TRBV19, the J gene TRBJ2-3, with D perhaps TRBD2 (5 bases). This CDR3 spans 14 amino acids. Trimming left V 3 bases short and J 1 base short, with 8 bases between. In germline, CDR1 is LNHDA, CDR2 SQIVND (reference sequence). Here the CDR3 reads CASSMGAGTDTQYF. For the CDR3, the DNA is TGTGCCAGTAGTATGGGAGCGGGCACAGATACGCAGTATTTT.

The chain joins TRBV27 to TRBJ1-5, with 7 bases matching TRBD1. Germline V gene data show CDR1 as MNHEY and CDR2 as SMNVEV (reference sequence). The J segment lost 5 bases and the V segment lost 6 bases, leaving 7 bases of the junction unmatched. CDR3 length equals 14 residues. CDR3 DNA sequence: TGTGCCAGCAGAAACAGGGGCGTTCATCAGCCCCAGCATTTT. Translated: CASRNRGVHQPQHF.

This chain uses TRBV27 with TRBJ1-1, with D perhaps TRBD1 (6 bases). From germline, CDR1 is MNHEY and CDR2 SMNVEV (reference sequence). V gave up 6 bases and J gave up 4 bases, with 12 bases separating them. The CDR3 sequence is 13 residues long. CDR3 DNA: TGTGCCAGCAGCCAGAGGGGGGGCACTGAAGCTTTCTTT. Residues: CASSQRGGTEAFF.

The V call is TRBV29-1, the J call TRBJ2-2; the match to TRBD1 covers 9 bases. Unmatched junction bases numbered 11, after V lost 7 bases and J lost 8 bases. Germline values: CDR1 SQVTM, CDR2 ANQGSEA. The CDR3 is made up of 14 amino acids. The DNA for the CDR3 is TGCAGCGGATTTGGGACAGGGTCCGCGGGGGAGCTGTTTTTT. Its protein product is CSGFGTGSAGELFF.

The chain uses TRBV19 and TRBJ2-1, with 9 positions matching TRBD2. Trimming removed 4 bases from V and 6 bases from J; junction bases left unmatched: 10. Germline values: CDR1 LNHDA, CDR2 SQIVND (reference sequence). The CDR3 has 16 residues. Here the CDR3 reads CASSSPTSGSRNEQFF. The CDR3 DNA sequence: TGTGCCAGTAGTAGCCCGACTAGCGGAAGCCGCAATGAGCAGTTCTTC.

This chain uses TRBV10-2 with TRBJ2-5; D gene ambiguous. Germline-derived CDR1 and CDR2 are WSHSY and SAAADI. With 0 bases removed from V and 0 bases from J, the gap between germline ends came to 8 bases. The CDR3 extends over 15 amino acids. In DNA, the CDR3 is TGCGCCAGCAGTGAGTCAACATCGTACCAAGAGACCCAGTACTTC. Translated, it gives CASSESTSYQETQYF.

J is TRBJ1-6 and V is TRBV30; weak D call: TRBD1 (6 bases). Looked up from germline, CDR1 is GTSNPN and CDR2 is SVGIG (reference sequence). Deletions cut 0 bases from V and 6 bases from J, with 12 bases between. The CDR3 has 15 residues. CDR3 nucleotides: TGTGCCTGGAGTGTTGGACAGCGCTTTAATTCACCCCTCCACTTT. Translation gives CAWSVGQRFNSPLHF.

The chain combines TRBV29-1 with TRBJ1-1; TRBD1 agrees at 9 bases. Germline CDR1 SQVTM, CDR2 ANQGSEA. This CDR3 comprises 14 residues. The V segment lost 6 bases and the J segment 1 base; nucleotides outside the gene matches: 6. The CDR3 loop is CSVGQGTKNTEAFF. The CDR3 DNA reads TGCAGCGTGGGACAGGGAACCAAGAACACTGAAGCTTTCTTT.

The chain uses TRBV5-4 and TRBJ2-7, with a tentative D call TRBD1 (6 bases). CDR3 size: 13 residues. Per the germline V gene, CDR1 is SGHNT and CDR2 is YYREEE (reference sequence). Deletions cut 7 bases from V and 7 bases from J, with 18 bases between. CDR3 residues: CASAPQGSREQYF. The CDR3 DNA reads as TGTGCCAGCGCCCCCCAGGGGTCTCGGGAGCAGTACTTC.

The chain uses TRBV6-5 and TRBJ1-2; D might be TRBD1 (5 bases). This CDR3 has 13 amino acids. Trimming stripped 6 bases from V and 4 bases from J, with 12 bases between. Germline V gene sequence: CDR1 MNHEY, CDR2 SVGAGI. The CDR3 DNA reads TGTGCCAGCAGAAGGGGTCAGTCCTATGGCTACACCTTC. Its protein is CASRRGQSYGYTF.

J is TRBJ2-1 and V is TRBV30; 10 bases line up with TRBD2. CDR3 size: 13 residues. V shed 0 bases, J shed 10 bases, and the junction held 3 bases outside the gene matches. Germline values: CDR1 GTSNPN, CDR2 SVGIG (reference sequence). The CDR3 nucleotides read TGTGCCTGGAGTGTAAGACTAGCGGGCGAGCAGTTCTTC. Its translation: CAWSVRLAGEQFF.

The rearrangement links TRBV6-1 to TRBJ1-2; 8 bases align to TRBD1. The CDR3 is 14 residues long. V lost 7 bases, J lost 7 bases, and 11 bases stayed unmatched. CDR1 MNHNS and CDR2 SASEGT come from the germline V gene. CDR3 DNA sequence: TGTGCCAGCACCCCGGACAGGGACGTGAGTGGCTACACCTTC. Protein: CASTPDRDVSGYTF.

In its sample, this clone was seen once. The gene calls are TRBV28 and TRBJ2-5; 8 positions match TRBD2. V lost 6 bases, J lost 5 bases, and 5 bases stayed unmatched. The germline gives CDR1 MDHEN, CDR2 SYDVKM. This CDR3 comprises 13 residues. CDR3 region: CASRTGLAETQYF. DNA for the CDR3: TGTGCCAGCAGAACCGGACTAGCTGAGACCCAGTACTTC.

The CDR3 loop is CASLSDRNSYNEQFF. CDR3 coding DNA: TGTGCCAGCCTTTCGGACAGGAACTCATACAATGAGCAGTTCTTC. The chain joins TRBV2 to TRBJ2-1; TRBD1 agrees at 7 bases. Unmatched junction bases numbered 11, after V lost 8 bases and J lost 4 bases. CDR1 is SNHLY and CDR2 is FYNNEI in the germline V gene. The CDR3 loop spans 15 amino acids.

In this sample, this clone turned up a few times. DNA for the CDR3: TGTGCCAGCAGTTGGGGACAGGGTGACGAGCAGTACTTC. Residues: CASSWGQGDEQYF. The J gene is TRBJ2-7, the V gene TRBV9; 9 nucleotides line up with TRBD1. This CDR3 comprises 13 residues. The ends lost 5 bases at V and 5 bases at J; junction bases unmatched: 5. Germline assignment: CDR1 SGDLS and CDR2 YYNGEE.

This clone has only one observation. The V gene is TRBV7-2, the J gene TRBJ2-7, with 8 bases aligning to TRBD2. V lost 1 base, J lost 0 bases, and 2 bases stayed unmatched. CDR3 length equals 15 residues. Looked up from germline, CDR1 is SGHTA and CDR2 is FQGNSA. The CDR3: CASSLDSGNSYEQYF. The CDR3 region has the DNA TGTGCCAGCAGCTTAGATAGCGGGAACTCCTACGAGCAGTACTTC.

The genes are TRBV29-1 and TRBJ2-7, with 7 bases identical to TRBD2. Trimming removed 7 bases from V and 3 bases from J; junction bases left unmatched: 9. Germline-derived CDR1 and CDR2 are SQVTM and ANQGSEA. The CDR3 is 13 residues long. The CDR3 protein is CSGLGGDYYEQYF. CDR3 DNA sequence: TGCAGCGGCTTGGGTGGGGACTACTACGAGCAGTACTTC.